This record covers a single T cell receptor beta chain. Its antigen is undetermined. These data originate in a study of vaccination and CD4 T cells after COVID-19. Study context: In culture, cells were exposed to overlapping spike peptides from SARS-CoV-2, HCoV-NL63, HCoV-OC43 and HCoV-229E.

From germline, CDR1 is LGHNT and CDR2 FRNRAP. This CDR3 has 12 amino acids. Trimming removed 3 bases at V and 7 bases at J, with 10 bases between. Cultured CD4+ T-cell DNA underwent Oncomine TCR Beta short-read sequencing. Genomic DNA was isolated from cultured CD4+ T cells. TCRdb analysed the PCR reads with MiXCR anew, one entry per CDR3 protein. The sample includes 7,000 to 9,000 distinct CDR3 sequences, 38% of them seen just once. The treatment is: roughly 11-day PBMC culture with coronavirus spike peptide pools or control peptides (ViraFEST assay). CD4+ T-cell collection from the unexposed donor predated the COVID-19 pandemic (2011-2018). ViraFEST expanded antigen-specific T cells with peptide pools, then sequenced TCRs.

The V gene is TRBV12-5, the J gene TRBJ2-7, with D unclear. Material for sequencing was CD4+ T cells from blood, cultured in vitro. This receptor was identified in a human donor in good health. The CDR3 region has the DNA TGTGCTAGTGGTTTAAGTAGTAGGGAGCAGTACTTC. Translated: CASGLSSREQYF. The full variable domain, its missing parts supplied by reference TRBV12-5 and TRBJ2-7, is DARVTQTPRHKVTEMGQEVTMRCQPILGHNTVFWYRQTMMQGLELLAYFRNRAPLDDSGMPKDRFSAEMPDATLATLKIQPSEPRDSAVYFCASGLSSREQYFGPGTRLTVT.